The 22 T cell receptor beta chains listed next were all sequenced from one sample in a study of metastatic and nonmetastatic thyroid tumors. Prior to thyroid surgery, none of the patients had received any treatment. Through MiXCR, TCRdb re-clonotyped the PCR reads. The sample consists of roughly 72,000 clones, around 19% of them appearing once. The sample comprised blood. These receptors all stem from a female donor with papillary thyroid cancer or a benign thyroid nodule (not recorded which). Some clones in this sample may be carry-over from other donors' samples.

This clone was observed at least ten times. V and J are TRBV20-1 and TRBJ1-1; tentative D call: TRBD1 (5 bases). Trimming took off 0 bases at V and 3 bases at J, with 14 bases between the two ends. Looked up from germline, CDR1 is DFQATT and CDR2 is SNEGSKA (reference sequence). This CDR3 comprises 15 residues. The CDR3 loop reads CSAREMGSGDTEAFF. CDR3 nucleotide sequence: TGCAGTGCTAGAGAGATGGGGTCGGGGGACACTGAAGCTTTCTTT.

The count of this clone is one. The chain carries TRBV11-2 and TRBJ2-7, with D tentatively TRBD1 (6 bases). Germline V lookup: CDR1 SGHAT, CDR2 FQNNGV. The CDR3 is 14 residues long. V lost 5 bases, J lost 3 bases, and 14 bases lay in between. The CDR3 DNA is TGTGCCAGCAGCCCACAGGGAAAAAGCTACGAGCAGTACTTC. It specifies CASSPQGKSYEQYF.

V and J are TRBV10-1 and TRBJ2-1; D gene ambiguous. V was cut by 5 bases and J by 8 bases, with 25 bases left in between. Germline values: CDR1 WNHNN, CDR2 SYGVQD (reference sequence). The CDR3 has 17 amino acids. The CDR3, as DNA: TGCGCCAGCAGTCCGCGAGCCAACTACTGGGGTGGGGATGAGCAGTTCTTC. Its protein product is CASSPRANYWGGDEQFF.

This clone has a count of ten or more. CDR3 amino acids: CSATLTGTNSPLHF. As DNA, the CDR3 is TGCAGTGCAACACTGACAGGGACTAATTCACCCCTCCACTTT. The chain employs TRBV20-1 and TRBJ1-6; 7 positions agree with TRBD1. Germline V gene lookup returns CDR1 DFQATT and CDR2 SNEGSKA (reference sequence). The CDR3 runs 14 residues. The V and J ends lost 6 bases and 6 bases, in that order; junction bases with no gene match: 8.

The rearrangement uses TRBV5-1 and TRBJ1-2; maybe TRBD1 (5 bases). V lost 5 bases and J 4 bases, leaving 18 bases between the germline ends. The CDR3 covers 15 residues. Per germline, CDR1 SGHRS and CDR2 YFSETQ. In DNA form, the CDR3 reads TGCGCCAGCAGTCGCGTGTGGGACCTACCCTATGGCTACACCTTC. It is translated as CASSRVWDLPYGYTF.

This clone has at least ten counts. The chain carries TRBV28 and TRBJ2-7, with TRBD1 as a possible D gene (5 bases). CDR1 and CDR2 from the germline V gene are MDHEN and SYDVKM. V shed 6 bases and J shed 8 bases, with 14 bases lying between them. CDR3 length equals 12 residues. The CDR3 reads CASRDQGLQQYF. Here the CDR3 DNA reads TGTGCCAGCAGGGATCAGGGTCTCCAGCAGTACTTC.

The rearrangement uses TRBV10-3 and TRBJ2-3, with 8 bases fitting TRBD2. Germline V lookup: CDR1 ENHRY, CDR2 SYGVKD. J was trimmed by 2 bases and V by 8 bases; bases with no gene match: 9. CDR3 length equals 15 residues. CDR3 loop: CAIAPTSGTTDTQYF. For the CDR3, the DNA is TGTGCCATCGCACCCACTAGCGGAACCACAGATACGCAGTATTTT.

The J gene is TRBJ2-7, the V gene TRBV30; D is possibly TRBD1 (6 bases). The CDR3 spans 12 residues. The germline V and J ends were trimmed by 3 bases and 6 bases, with 12 bases remaining between them. The germline CDR1 and CDR2 sequences are GTSNPN and SVGIG (reference sequence). CDR3 protein: CAWSHRVSEQYV. CDR3 DNA: TGTGCCTGGAGCCACAGGGTCTCCGAGCAGTACGTC.

This chain joins TRBV5-1 and TRBJ1-1; 10 nucleotides agree with TRBD1. J was trimmed by 0 bases and V by 6 bases; bases with no gene match: 8. CDR1 is SGHRS and CDR2 is YFSETQ in the germline V gene. This CDR3 is built from 16 residues. The DNA of the CDR3 is TGCGCCAGCACGATTGGACAGGGGGTTTTGAACACTGAAGCTTTCTTT. Translating it yields CASTIGQGVLNTEAFF.

This clone was counted at least ten times. The chain recombines TRBV10-2 with TRBJ2-5; 8 bases fit TRBD2. The CDR3 is made up of 13 amino acids. CDR1 is WSHSY, CDR2 SAAADI, per germline. The trim removed 7 bases at V and 2 bases at J, leaving 3 bases unmatched. CDR3: CASIGGRQETQYF. The DNA of the CDR3 is TGCGCCAGCATCGGCGGGAGGCAAGAGACCCAGTACTTC.

This clone was seen a handful of times. The chain uses TRBV11-3 and TRBJ1-2; 8 bases agree with TRBD1. CDR1 and CDR2 (germline): SGHNT, YENEEA. V trimming: 0 bases; J trimming: 2 bases; junction bases outside the gene matches: 5. The CDR3 runs 16 residues. In DNA, the CDR3 is TGTGCCAGCAGCTTAGAGGGGCGACAGGGGAACTATGGCTACACCTTC. It yields the protein CASSLEGRQGNYGYTF.

Ten or more counts support this clone. The chain is built from TRBV30 and TRBJ2-5; either TRBD1 or TRBD2 may fit D (6 bases each). CDR1 is GTSNPN and CDR2 is SVGIG in the germline V gene (reference sequence). This CDR3 spans 15 amino acids. The V and J ends lost 3 bases and 7 bases respectively, with 21 bases between them. The CDR3 spells CAWSIGGTVGATQYF. The DNA of the CDR3 is TGTGCCTGGAGCATAGGGGGGACCGTTGGTGCGACCCAGTACTTC. The full variable domain, completed using reference TRBV30 and TRBJ2-5, is SQTIHQWPATLVQPVGSPLSLECTVEGTSNPNLYWYRQAAGRGLQLLFYSVGIGQISSEVPQNLSASRPQDRQFILSSKKLLLSDSGFYLCAWSIGGTVGATQYFGPGTRLLVL.

The chain uses TRBV9 and TRBJ2-7, with 9 bases identical to TRBD1. Germline loops: CDR1 SGDLS, CDR2 YYNGEE. The length of the CDR3 is 15 residues. J gave up 5 bases and V 3 bases, and 9 bases lay outside the gene matches. The chain's CDR3 is CASSEGGQGPDEQYF. The CDR3 DNA follows: TGTGCCAGCAGCGAGGGGGGACAGGGTCCAGACGAGCAGTACTTC.

This clone was found many times. CDR3 residues: CASSGVGSSYEQYF. DNA for the CDR3: TGTGCCAGCAGCGGAGTGGGGAGCTCCTACGAGCAGTACTTC. V is TRBV14 and J is TRBJ2-7, with D perhaps matching TRBD2 (5 bases). Trimming took 5 bases from V and 0 from J, leaving 11 bases between them. CDR1 and CDR2 (germline): SGHDN, FVKESK. This CDR3 region has 14 residues.

CDR3 bases: TGCAGTGCTCCTTTCGGCAGGGGGTCGCATCAGCCCCAGCATTTT. It translates to CSAPFGRGSHQPQHF. V is TRBV20-1 and J is TRBJ1-5, with 7 bases fitting TRBD1. V lost 5 bases, J lost 5 bases, and 12 bases stayed unmatched. CDR3 size: 15 residues. The germline CDR1 and CDR2 sequences are DFQATT and SNEGSKA (reference sequence).

This clone was observed many times. The rearrangement joins TRBV5-4 to TRBJ2-2; D gene uncertain. V lost 4 bases to trimming and J lost 7 bases, with 17 bases between them. This CDR3 is 15 amino acids long. The germline V gene encodes CDR1 SGHNT and CDR2 YYREEE (reference sequence). The CDR3 sequence is CASSDGPPVSGELFF. The CDR3, as DNA: TGTGCCAGCAGCGATGGACCCCCTGTGAGCGGGGAGCTGTTTTTT.

The J gene is TRBJ2-7, the V gene TRBV11-2; possible D gene TRBD1, 7 bases. CDR1 SGHAT and CDR2 FQNNGV come from the germline V gene. The CDR3 is 14 residues long. V was pared by 1 base and J by 6 bases, with 13 bases between. Written as DNA, the CDR3 is TGTGCCAGCAGCTTAGGCGGGACAGCAACCGAGCAGTACTTC. This gives the protein CASSLGGTATEQYF.

The rearrangement links TRBV7-6 to TRBJ2-7, with D possibly matching TRBD2 (5 bases). CDR1 and CDR2 from the germline V gene are SGHVS and FNYEAQ. CDR3 length: 21 residues. Trimming took off 4 bases at V and 5 bases at J, with 36 bases between the two ends. The CDR3 coding sequence is TGTGCCAGCAGCTCCCCTTACGGACTCTTGCGGAACGCCCTTTTCCCTGACGAGCAGTACTTC. This gives the protein CASSSPYGLLRNALFPDEQYF.

This clone appeared many times. The genes are TRBV7-3 and TRBJ2-7, with TRBD2 identical over 11 bases. From germline, CDR1 is SGHTA and CDR2 FQGTGA. V lost 5 bases to trimming and J lost 0 bases; unmatched junction nucleotides: 3. The CDR3 loop spans 15 amino acids. CDR3 sequence reads: CASSQTSGSSYEQYF. The CDR3 DNA sequence: TGTGCCAGCAGCCAAACTAGCGGGAGCTCCTACGAGCAGTACTTC.

This clone was recorded at least ten times. The chain uses TRBV5-6 and TRBJ1-2; D is perhaps TRBD1 (6 bases). V lost 0 bases and J lost 7, with 13 bases in between. This CDR3 has 14 residues. Per the germline V gene, CDR1 is SGHDT and CDR2 is YYEEEE. The CDR3: CASSLGQGTFGYTF. The CDR3 bases are TGTGCCAGCAGCTTGGGGCAGGGGACATTTGGCTACACCTTC.

This clone was recorded many times. The chain joins TRBV20-1 to TRBJ2-5, with 8 bases aligning to TRBD2. Trimming took 2 bases from V and 2 from J; bases not matched to a gene: 1. In germline, CDR1 is DFQATT, CDR2 SNEGSKA (reference sequence). The CDR3 is made up of 13 amino acids. The CDR3 loop is CSARSGGQETQYF. CDR3 nucleotide sequence: TGCAGTGCTAGATCGGGGGGGCAAGAGACCCAGTACTTC.

Many counts were recorded for this clone. The J gene is TRBJ2-2, the V gene TRBV9; 7 bases map to TRBD1. The CDR3 contains 15 residues. V gave up 3 bases and J gave up 2 bases; unmatched junction bases: 4. Germline CDR1 and CDR2: SGDLS and YYNGEE. CDR3 protein: CASSAGQANTGELFF. CDR3 DNA: TGTGCCAGCAGCGCTGGACAGGCTAACACCGGGGAGCTGTTTTTT.